This T cell receptor (beta chain) was obtained from a study of blood T cell repertoires in COVID-19. Background on the study: Spain, Italy and the United States supplied samples that represented acute and convalescent COVID-19. Sources were T cells, B-cell-depleted T cells, or PBMCs; the material itself was cDNA or gDNA.

CDR3 length: 17 amino acids. Per the germline V gene, CDR1 is SGHRS and CDR2 is YFSETQ. The V end lost 0 bases, the J end lost 0 bases, and 14 bases lay between the germline ends. TCRdb's copy holds only in-frame clones and misses some; the assay was immunoSEQ multiplex PCR. The sample lists about 430,000 clones, about 87% occurring once. Sequences were obtained from peripheral blood. V and J are TRBV5-1 and TRBJ2-3; D perhaps matches TRBD2 (6 bases). This TCR came from a man aged 18 to 30 with COVID-19, enrolled during active disease. DNA of the CDR3: TGCGCCAGCAGCTTGGAGATACTAGCAGCTAGCACAGATACGCAGTATTTT. This translates into CASSLEILAASTDTQYF.